What follows are 28 T cell receptor beta chains derived from one specimen sequenced in a study of STAT5B mutations in CD4+ large granular lymphocyte leukemia. Here immunoSEQ multiplex PCR was the method, and the copy in TCRdb shows in-frame clones only, minus some. The table has about 45,000 clones, 80% to 90% seen once. Sample: CD4+ T cells from blood buffy coats. Source of these receptors: a human donor in good health.

The rearrangement joins TRBV27 to TRBJ2-1, with 12 bases lining up with TRBD2. The V gene's germline CDR1 is MNHEY and CDR2 SMNVEV (reference sequence). Unmatched junction bases numbered 6, after V lost 3 bases and J lost 6 bases. The CDR3 spans 16 residues. The CDR3 region is CASSFLTSGGLNEQFF. DNA of the CDR3: TGTGCCAGCAGTTTTTTGACTAGCGGGGGCCTCAATGAGCAGTTCTTC.

The rearrangement links TRBV4-2 to TRBJ2-1; 10 bases agree with TRBD1. CDR1 and CDR2 (germline): LGHNA, YNFKEQ. The CDR3 spans 16 residues. V gave up 2 bases and J gave up 3 bases; unmatched junction bases: 4. The CDR3 spells CASSQFGQGVYNEQFF. CDR3 nucleotide sequence: TGTGCCAGCAGCCAATTCGGACAGGGGGTCTACAATGAGCAGTTCTTC.

V usage is TRBV5-5 and J usage is TRBJ2-7; D remains unclear. V shed 0 bases and J shed 5 bases, with 9 bases lying between them. The CDR3 covers 13 residues. Germline V gene sequence: CDR1 SGHKS, CDR2 YYEKEE (reference sequence). The CDR3 loop reads CASSLAYGDEQYF. The CDR3 DNA is TGTGCCAGCAGCTTGGCGTATGGGGACGAGCAGTACTTC.

The chain joins TRBV2 to TRBJ2-1; no firm D call. The V gene lost 4 bases and the J gene lost 7 bases, with 14 bases spanning the gap. The germline gives CDR1 SNHLY, CDR2 FYNNEI. The CDR3 extends over 14 amino acids. The CDR3 here is CASSVSWGRNEQFF. As DNA, the CDR3 is TGTGCCAGCAGTGTGAGCTGGGGTCGGAATGAGCAGTTCTTC.

The V call is TRBV18, the J call TRBJ2-7, with TRBD2 matching 7 bases. The CDR3 has 15 amino acids. CDR1 and CDR2 (germline): KGHSH, LQKENI. Losses at the gene ends were 3 bases for V and 4 bases for J; bases not matched to a gene: 9. The CDR3 protein is CASSPRTGDYYEQYF. CDR3 DNA: TGTGCCAGCTCACCCAGGACGGGGGACTATTACGAGCAGTACTTC.

The chain links TRBV6-5 to TRBJ1-3, with a tentative D call TRBD1 (6 bases). V lost 2 bases and J lost 4, with 15 bases in between. CDR1 is MNHEY and CDR2 is SVGAGI in the germline V gene. The CDR3 is made up of 16 amino acids. The CDR3 sequence: CASSYARGAGGNTIYF. The CDR3 DNA follows: TGTGCCAGCAGTTACGCTCGGGGGGCAGGCGGAAACACCATATATTTT.

V and J are TRBV19 and TRBJ2-3; 8 nucleotides agree with TRBD1. CDR3 length: 16 residues. The junction had 7 bases not matched to a gene; V was cut back by 5 bases and J by 0 bases. The germline gives CDR1 LNHDA, CDR2 SQIVND (reference sequence). The CDR3 nucleotides are TGTGCCAGTAGTTCACAGGGGGTTGTTAGCACAGATACGCAGTATTTT. It encodes CASSSQGVVSTDTQYF.

V usage is TRBV30 and J usage is TRBJ2-3; D gene uncertain. V lost 2 bases and J 3 bases, leaving 6 bases between the germline ends. The CDR3 length is 12 residues. Germline V lookup: CDR1 GTSNPN, CDR2 SVGIG (reference sequence). CDR3 sequence: CAWSRRTDTQYF. DNA for the CDR3: TGTGCCTGGAGTAGGCGGACAGATACGCAGTATTTT.

The rearrangement joins TRBV28 to TRBJ1-1; D possibly corresponds to TRBD1 (5 bases). CDR1 and CDR2 from the germline V gene are MDHEN and SYDVKM. The CDR3 has 14 residues. Deletions cut 4 bases from V and 3 bases from J, with 12 bases between. CDR3 protein: CASSSSDSYTEAFF. The CDR3 DNA reads as TGTGCCAGCAGTTCCTCCGACAGCTACACTGAAGCTTTCTTT.

The chain links TRBV29-1 to TRBJ1-2; the D is unclear. The CDR3 covers 11 residues. Germline CDR1 is SQVTM and CDR2 is ANQGSEA. V lost 6 bases and J 6 bases, leaving 11 bases between the germline ends. The CDR3 nucleotides are TGCAGCGTGAGTCCCCTGGATGGCTACACCTTC. Residues: CSVSPLDGYTF.

This CDR3 reads CASSLSTGPGYGYTF. CDR3 coding DNA: TGTGCCAGCAGCCTTAGTACAGGGCCGGGCTATGGCTACACCTTC. The chain uses TRBV7-2 and TRBJ1-2, with D possibly matching TRBD1 (6 bases). CDR1 is SGHTA and CDR2 is FQGNSA in the germline V gene. The CDR3 has 15 residues. The germline V and J ends were trimmed by 5 bases and 4 bases, with 17 bases remaining between them.

The chain has TRBV7-2 and TRBJ2-5; D is uncertain. The CDR3 loop spans 11 amino acids. Germline CDR1 reads SGHTA; CDR2 reads FQGNSA. V lost 5 bases, J lost 5 bases, and 6 bases lay in between. CDR3 protein: CASSTGETQYF. As DNA, the CDR3 is TGTGCCAGCAGCACCGGGGAGACCCAGTACTTC.

V is TRBV11-2 and J is TRBJ2-2; 13 bases agree with TRBD2. With 3 bases clipped from V and 0 bases from J, the junction kept 7 bases outside the gene matches. The CDR3 has 19 residues. Germline values: CDR1 SGHAT, CDR2 FQNNGV. In nucleotides, the CDR3 is TGTGCCAGCAGCTTTGGACTAGCGGGAGCTTTTGCGAACACCGGGGAGCTGTTTTTT. It encodes CASSFGLAGAFANTGELFF. Full variable domain (rest looked up from reference TRBV11-2 and TRBJ2-2): EAGVAQSPRYKIIEKRQSVAFWCNPISGHATLYWYQQILGQGPKLLIQFQNNGVVDDSQLPKDRFSAERLKGVDSTLKIQPAKLEDSAVYLCASSFGLAGAFANTGELFFGEGSRLTVL.

V gene TRBV7-2 combines with J gene TRBJ2-5; D is possibly TRBD1 or TRBD2 (6 bases each). The ends were cut back, 4 bases at V and 5 bases at J, with 17 bases in the middle. The CDR3 covers 15 residues. Germline V gene sequence: CDR1 SGHTA, CDR2 FQGNSA. CDR3 loop: CASSSLGGLGETQYF. CDR3 DNA sequence: TGTGCCAGCAGCTCCCTTGGGGGGCTCGGGGAGACCCAGTACTTC. Full variable domain (outside the CDR3, taken from reference TRBV7-2 and TRBJ2-5): GAGVSQSPSNKVTEKGKDVELRCDPISGHTALYWYRQSLGQGLEFLIYFQGNSAPDKSGLPSDRFSAERTGGSVSTLTIQRTQQEDSAVYLCASSSLGGLGETQYFGPGTRLLVL.

CDR3 nucleotide sequence: TGCGCCAGCAGCTTGGAAAGTTACTCCTACGAGCAGTACTTC. Its translation: CASSLESYSYEQYF. The chain recombines TRBV5-1 with TRBJ2-7; D call uncertain. This CDR3 has 14 amino acids. Germline CDR1 and CDR2: SGHRS and YFSETQ. Trimming removed 0 bases at V and 0 bases at J, with 7 bases between.

The genes are TRBV6-5 and TRBJ1-2, with D possibly being TRBD1 (5 bases). The V end lost 5 bases, the J end lost 5 bases, and 18 bases lay between the germline ends. This CDR3 region has 15 residues. CDR1 is MNHEY, CDR2 SVGAGI, per germline. The CDR3 sequence: CASSTYPRDRYGYTF. CDR3 DNA: TGTGCCAGCAGTACATACCCCAGGGATCGGTATGGCTACACCTTC.

The chain joins TRBV6-5 to TRBJ2-1; weak D call: TRBD2 (5 bases). V lost 2 bases, J lost 9 bases, and 14 bases lay in between. Germline V gene lookup returns CDR1 MNHEY and CDR2 SVGAGI. The CDR3 covers 14 residues. The CDR3 DNA reads TGTGCCAGCAGTTACGGGGATAGCGTCGGTGAGCAGTTCTTC. It specifies CASSYGDSVGEQFF.

The rearrangement uses TRBV7-2 and TRBJ1-1; TRBD1 matches 7 bases. The CDR3 is 15 amino acids. CDR1 and CDR2 (germline): SGHTA, FQGNSA. V shed 7 bases and J 1 base; nucleotides not matched to a gene: 9. In DNA form, the CDR3 reads TGTGCCAGCACGCTTAACAGGGGTGAGAACACTGAAGCTTTCTTT. It codes for CASTLNRGENTEAFF.

The rearrangement uses TRBV27 and TRBJ1-2; 9 bases agree with TRBD1. The germline V gene has CDR1 MNHEY and CDR2 SMNVEV (reference sequence). The CDR3 length is 16 residues. Trimming removed 6 bases from V and 4 bases from J; junction bases left unmatched: 12. Written as DNA, the CDR3 is TGTGCCAGCAGGGGGCCGGGACAGGGATTATCCTATGGCTACACCTTC. It codes for CASRGPGQGLSYGYTF.

The chain employs TRBV4-3 and TRBJ1-4; no definite D call. CDR1 is LGHNA and CDR2 is YSLEER in the germline V gene. The V and J ends lost 1 base and 8 bases respectively, with 20 bases between them. The CDR3 runs 17 residues. The CDR3: CASSQARTHFPKEKLFF. As DNA, the CDR3 is TGCGCCAGCAGCCAAGCGAGAACCCACTTCCCAAAAGAAAAACTGTTTTTT.

J is TRBJ1-1 and V is TRBV9; maybe TRBD1 (6 bases). This CDR3 has 15 amino acids. CDR1 is SGDLS and CDR2 is YYNGEE in the germline V gene. Trimming took off 3 bases at V and 5 bases at J, with 17 bases between the two ends. The CDR3 DNA reads TGTGCCAGCAGCGCCCAAAAGGGGGTAGAGACTGAAGCTTTCTTT. Encoded protein: CASSAQKGVETEAFF.

The rearrangement links TRBV19 to TRBJ1-1; TRBD1 agrees at 8 bases. Germline V gene sequence: CDR1 LNHDA, CDR2 SQIVND (reference sequence). The CDR3 covers 16 residues. V shed 1 base, J shed 1 base, and the junction held 5 bases outside the gene matches. The CDR3 nucleotides read TGTGCCAGTAGTATAGGCCCAGGGGGCAAGAACACTGAAGCTTTCTTT. Encoded protein: CASSIGPGGKNTEAFF.

This chain connects TRBV4-2 to TRBJ2-3; TRBD1 or TRBD2 may be the D gene (5 bases each). With 3 bases removed from V and 8 bases from J, the gap between germline ends came to 9 bases. Germline V gene data show CDR1 as LGHNA and CDR2 as YNFKEQ. There are 12 residues in the CDR3. CDR3 sequence reads: CASSQAGTTQYF. CDR3 DNA sequence: TGTGCCAGCAGCCAGGCCGGGACTACGCAGTATTTT.

Turning to this clone: Germline and junction disagree at one end, which may indicate a read error. This chain connects TRBV5-4 to TRBJ2-2; D is tentatively TRBD1 or TRBD2 (6 bases each). The CDR3 is made up of 16 amino acids. Germline CDR1 is SGHNT and CDR2 is YYREEE (reference sequence). The CDR3 loop is CAARGEEGRNTGELFF. The CDR3 DNA follows: TGCGCAGCAAGGGGGGAAGAGGGGCGTAACACCGGGGAGCTGTTTTTT.

The rearrangement uses TRBV7-2 and TRBJ1-3, with unresolved D. CDR3 length: 16 residues. Germline V gene sequence: CDR1 SGHTA, CDR2 FQGNSA. V was shortened by 3 bases and J by 0 bases, with 12 bases between the two germline ends. CDR3 in DNA: TGTGCCAGCAGCTTTACCGGGTATGGCTCTGGAAACACCATATATTTT. This translates into CASSFTGYGSGNTIYF.

This chain joins TRBV7-9 and TRBJ1-2, with D hard to call. Per germline, CDR1 SEHNR and CDR2 FQNEAQ (reference sequence). The CDR3 extends over 14 amino acids. Trimming cost V 6 bases and J 8 bases, with 19 bases left between them. The CDR3 DNA sequence: TGTGCCAGCAGAAACCAAGCCCCGGAGGGCGGCTACACCTTC. Translating gives CASRNQAPEGGYTF.

The chain is built from TRBV6-1 and TRBJ1-1; TRBD1 might be the D (5 bases). The CDR3 loop spans 11 amino acids. The germline V and J ends were trimmed by 5 bases and 11 bases, with 12 bases remaining between them. Germline lookup yields CDR1 MNHNS and CDR2 SASEGT. The CDR3, as DNA: TGTGCCAGCAGTTATCAGGGTACGGCTTTCTTT. Amino acid sequence: CASSYQGTAFF.

The J gene is TRBJ2-7, the V gene TRBV5-4; 12 bases agree with TRBD2. After removal of 1 base from V and 2 bases from J, the junction contained 7 bases not matched to a gene. The CDR3 sequence is 17 residues long. Germline loops: CDR1 SGHNT, CDR2 YYREEE (reference sequence). For the CDR3, the DNA is TGTGCCAGCAGCTTGAAACGGACTAGCGGGGCCGCCTACGAGCAGTACTTC. Encoded protein: CASSLKRTSGAAYEQYF.